Listed below are T cell receptor beta chains from one sample, sequenced in a study of blood T cell repertoires in COVID-19. Sequencing used immunoSEQ multiplex PCR; TCRdb keeps in-frame clones, though not all of them. Of 200,000 or so clones in the sample, 80% to 90% were seen once. The sample consisted of peripheral blood. These receptors were taken from a woman between 50 and 59 years old with acute or convalescent COVID-19. The CDR3 runs from the conserved cysteine through the conserved F or W. Each record gives: J gene, V gene, clone size, D gene, CDR3 protein, CDR3 DNA. A D gene is named only where the DNA matches it firmly. Only part of the rows carry a size: once, few, many, or a class if the clone is expanded.

>TRBJ1-2|TRBV3-1/TRBV3-2|.|TRBD1
CASSQWDREGYGYTF
TGTGCCAGCAGCCAATGGGACAGGGAAGGCTATGGCTACACCTTC
>TRBJ1-2|TRBV11-2|once|.
CASSLEGVKGYTF
TGTGCCAGCAGCTTAGAGGGAGTTAAGGGCTACACCTTC
>TRBJ2-2|TRBV7-2|.|.
CASSWATGELFF
TGTGCCAGCAGCTGGGCCACCGGGGAGCTGTTTTTT
>TRBJ2-2|TRBV18|.|TRBD1
CASSPRDRSTGELFF
TGTGCCAGCTCACCCAGGGACAGGTCGACCGGGGAGCTGTTTTTT
>TRBJ2-7|TRBV20-1|many|.
CSASSGTRSSYEQYF
TGCAGTGCTAGTTCCGGGACTCGGAGCTCCTACGAGCAGTACTTC
>TRBJ2-1|TRBV10-1|.|.
CASSESGGAFHEQFF
TGCGCCAGCAGTGAGTCGGGGGGAGCTTTCCATGAGCAGTTCTTC
>TRBJ1-2|TRBV7-8|.|.
CASSLAELNYGYTF
TGTGCCAGCAGCTTAGCAGAGCTTAACTATGGCTACACCTTC
>TRBJ2-3|TRBV18|.|TRBD2
CASSPIRLAGGQTQYF
TGTGCCAGCTCACCAATTCGACTAGCGGGGGGGCAGACGCAGTATTTT
>TRBJ2-1|TRBV7-3|.|TRBD1
CASSSTGSSYNEQFF
TGTGCCAGCAGCTCGACAGGGAGCTCCTACAATGAGCAGTTCTTC
>TRBJ2-1|TRBV11-2|.|.
CASSKGTGYNEQFF
TGTGCCAGCAGCAAGGGGACTGGATACAATGAGCAGTTCTTC
>TRBJ2-1|TRBV6-1|.|.
CASSEQGTTYNEQFF
TGTGCCAGCAGTGAACAGGGTACTACCTACAATGAGCAGTTCTTC
>TRBJ2-3|TRBV2|.|.
CASRPQGDTQYF
TGTGCCAGCAGACCACAGGGTGATACGCAGTATTTT
>TRBJ1-1|TRBV18|.|.
CASSLLFGLRQDTEAFF
TGTGCCAGCTCACTTCTCTTCGGACTGCGGCAGGACACTGAAGCTTTCTTT
>TRBJ1-1|TRBV12-3/TRBV12-4|.|.
CASSLVAKEAFF
TGTGCCAGCAGTTTAGTGGCCAAAGAAGCTTTCTTT
>TRBJ2-7|TRBV10-2|.|.
CASREEIYEQYF
TGCGCCAGCAGAGAGGAGATTTACGAGCAGTACTTC
>TRBJ1-6|TRBV6-6|few|.
CASSRGGNSPLHF
TGTGCCAGCAGTCGGGGAGGTAATTCACCCCTCCACTTT
>TRBJ2-1|TRBV9|once|TRBD1
CASSSGTGFLDEQFF
TGTGCCAGCAGTTCCGGGACAGGGTTCCTTGATGAGCAGTTCTTC
>TRBJ1-4|TRBV7-9|.|TRBD1
CASSRRTGAYNEKLFF
TGTGCCAGCAGCAGAAGGACAGGTGCCTATAATGAAAAACTGTTTTTT
>TRBJ1-6|TRBV7-9|few|TRBD1
CASSQQGSGSPLHF
TGTGCCAGCAGCCAACAGGGGTCAGGTTCACCCCTCCACTTT
>TRBJ1-4|TRBV5-1|.|TRBD1
CASGSGTGREKLFF
TGCGCCAGCGGATCCGGGACAGGGAGGGAAAAACTGTTTTTT
>TRBJ2-5|TRBV5-4|.|.
CASSLIREETQYF
TGTGCCAGCAGCTTGATCAGGGAAGAGACCCAGTACTTC
>TRBJ2-7|TRBV5-5|.|TRBD1
CASSIPGQGAYEQYF
TGTGCCAGCAGCATCCCGGGACAGGGGGCCTACGAGCAGTACTTC
>TRBJ2-7|TRBV5-6|.|.
CASSPGGGAAISYEQYF
TGTGCCAGCAGCCCCGGTGGGGGGGCGGCCATCTCCTACGAGCAGTACTTC
>TRBJ2-2|TRBV10-3|.|.
CAISEVTGELFF
TGTGCCATCAGTGAAGTAACTGGGGAGCTGTTTTTT
>TRBJ1-2|TRBV25-1|.|.
CASSELGATNYGYTF
TGTGCCAGCAGTGAGTTGGGGGCAACGAACTATGGCTACACCTTC
>TRBJ1-1|TRBV19|.|TRBD1
CASSSVQGAGTEAFF
TGTGCCAGTAGTTCAGTACAGGGGGCAGGGACTGAAGCTTTCTTT
>TRBJ2-5|TRBV6-5|.|TRBD2
CAVGRGGETQYF
TGTGCCGTGGGGCGGGGAGGGGAGACCCAGTACTTC
>TRBJ1-2|TRBV6-5|.|TRBD1
CASSRTGRGYGYTF
TGTGCCAGCAGCCGGACAGGAAGGGGCTATGGCTACACCTTC
>TRBJ2-5|TRBV30|.|TRBD2
CAWFQAGGKETQYF
TGTGCCTGGTTCCAAGCGGGAGGGAAGGAGACCCAGTACTTC
>TRBJ1-2|TRBV6-2/TRBV6-3|.|TRBD1
CASSSTGGGNYGYTF
TGTGCCAGCAGTAGTACAGGGGGAGGTAACTATGGCTACACCTTC
>TRBJ2-2|TRBV5-1|.|TRBD2
CASSLAVLAGTGELFF
TGCGCCAGCAGCTTGGCCGTTCTAGCGGGGACCGGGGAGCTGTTTTTT
>TRBJ1-1|TRBV30|once|.
CAWSPLTEAFF
TGTGCCTGGAGTCCCCTAACTGAAGCTTTCTTT
>TRBJ2-1|TRBV9|.|.
CASSETGASYNEQFF
TGTGCCAGCAGCGAAACTGGGGCCTCCTACAATGAGCAGTTCTTC
>TRBJ1-2|TRBV28|.|.
CASSLGTQTYGYTF
TGTGCCAGCAGTTTAGGCACCCAAACCTATGGCTACACCTTC
>TRBJ1-2|TRBV6-5|.|.
CASSYGTANYGYTF
TGTGCCAGCAGTTACGGAACAGCTAACTATGGCTACACCTTC
>TRBJ1-2|TRBV29-1|.|.
CSVDSHGNYGYTF
TGCAGCGTCGACAGCCACGGTAACTATGGCTACACCTTC
>TRBJ2-3|TRBV24-1|.|.
CATSGPRRSSTDTQYF
TGTGCCACCAGTGGCCCCCGGCGGTCTAGCACAGATACGCAGTATTTT
>TRBJ1-1|TRBV6-5|.|.
CASGRTEAFF
TGTGCCAGCGGGAGGACTGAAGCTTTCTTT
>TRBJ2-2|TRBV6-5|.|TRBD2
CASSYSGGANTGELFF
TGTGCCAGCAGTTACTCGGGGGGGGCGAACACCGGGGAGCTGTTTTTT
>TRBJ2-5|TRBV7-7|.|TRBD1
CASSPGQGSGETQYF
TGTGCCAGCAGCCCCGGACAGGGGAGCGGGGAGACCCAGTACTTC
>TRBJ1-2|TRBV7-9|.|.
CASSLEHGERESGYTF
TGTGCCAGCAGCTTAGAACATGGGGAGAGAGAGTCGGGCTACACCTTC
>TRBJ2-1|TRBV3-1/TRBV3-2|.|TRBD2
CASSGTSGTYNEQFF
TGTGCCAGCAGTGGGACTAGCGGGACATACAATGAGCAGTTCTTC
>TRBJ2-2|TRBV18|.|.
CASLMAANTGELFF
TGTGCCAGTCTAATGGCGGCGAACACCGGGGAGCTGTTTTTT
>TRBJ2-2|TRBV7-3|.|.
CASSLLIGGELFF
TGTGCCAGCAGCTTATTGATCGGCGGGGAGCTGTTTTTT
>TRBJ2-3|TRBV10-3|.|.
CAISGKQGQTSTDTQYF
TGTGCCATCAGTGGCAAACAGGGCCAGACTAGCACAGATACGCAGTATTTT